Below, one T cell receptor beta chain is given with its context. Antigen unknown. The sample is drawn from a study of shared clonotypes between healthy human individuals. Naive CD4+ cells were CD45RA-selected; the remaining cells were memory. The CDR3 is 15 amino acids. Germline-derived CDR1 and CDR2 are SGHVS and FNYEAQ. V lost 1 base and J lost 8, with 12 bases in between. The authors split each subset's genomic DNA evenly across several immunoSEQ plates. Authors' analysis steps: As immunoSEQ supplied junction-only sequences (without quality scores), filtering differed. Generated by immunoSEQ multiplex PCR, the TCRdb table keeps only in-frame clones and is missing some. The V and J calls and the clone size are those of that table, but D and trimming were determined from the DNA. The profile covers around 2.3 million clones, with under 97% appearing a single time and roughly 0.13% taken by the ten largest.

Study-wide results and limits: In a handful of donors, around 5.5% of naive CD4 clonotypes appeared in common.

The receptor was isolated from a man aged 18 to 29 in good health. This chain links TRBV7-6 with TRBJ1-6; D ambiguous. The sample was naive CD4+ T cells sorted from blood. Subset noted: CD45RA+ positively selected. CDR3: CASSLGLPGDSPLHF. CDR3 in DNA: TGTGCCAGCAGCTTAGGCCTCCCCGGAGATTCACCCCTCCACTTT.